The rows below give T cell receptor beta chains drawn from one sample of a study of shared clonotypes between healthy human individuals. Assay used: immunoSEQ multiplex PCR; TCRdb lists only in-frame clones, some missing. Among 2 million to 2.5 million clones listed, roughly 95% were seen once. The sequencing input was naive CD4+ T cells sorted from blood. The source of these receptors is a man aged 18 to 30 in good health. CDR3s include the opening cysteine and the closing phenylalanine or tryptophan. A D gene is named only where the DNA matches it firmly. Size values are once, few and many counts, or a class for expanded clones, and some rows have none.

j_gene	d_gene	len	abundance	v_gene	CDR3nt	CDR3aa
TRBJ2-2	-	13	-	TRBV6-5	TGTGCCAGCAGCCGACTAGTTGCCGGGGAGCTGTTTTTT	CASSRLVAGELFF
TRBJ1-1	TRBD1	13	-	TRBV30	TGTGCCTGGAGTGAACAGGGGGGGACTGAAGCTTTCTTT	CAWSEQGGTEAFF
TRBJ2-2	TRBD1	15	-	TRBV6-1	TGTGCCAGCAGCTGGGACAGGGGTGGGACCGGGGAGCTGTTTTTT	CASSWDRGGTGELFF
TRBJ2-5	TRBD2	15	-	TRBV30	TGTGCCTGGAGTGGCACTAGCGGGGGCGGGGAGACCCAGTACTTC	CAWSGTSGGGETQYF
TRBJ2-7	-	13	once	TRBV30	TGTGCCTGGAGTATTGGGAGCTCCTACGAGCAGTACTTC	CAWSIGSSYEQYF
TRBJ2-2	TRBD2	18	-	TRBV13	TGTGCCAGCAGCCATAGCGGGTTGATGGACAAGAACACCGGGGAGCTGTTTTTT	CASSHSGLMDKNTGELFF
TRBJ1-2	-	11	-	TRBV9	TGTGCCAGCAGCCCCCAGGATGGCTACACCTTC	CASSPQDGYTF
TRBJ1-2	-	13	-	TRBV5-4	TGTGCCAGCAGCCCAACGGGTGACTATGGCTACACCTTC	CASSPTGDYGYTF
TRBJ1-3	-	16	-	TRBV30	TGTGCCTGGGGGGGCGTGGGGACTTACTCTGGAAACACCATATATTTT	CAWGGVGTYSGNTIYF
TRBJ1-3	-	13	-	TRBV14	TGTGCCAGCAGCCAAGCAGGGGGAAACACCATATATTTT	CASSQAGGNTIYF
TRBJ2-7	TRBD1	12	-	TRBV2	TGTGCCACCGGACAGGGGACCTACGAGCAGTACTTC	CATGQGTYEQYF
TRBJ1-2	-	14	-	TRBV10-3	TGTGCCATCAGCGGAGCTCAATCAGGGAGCGGCTACACCTTC	CAISGAQSGSGYTF
TRBJ1-1	-	12	-	TRBV2	TGTGCCAGCAGTTCCTCAAACACTGAAGCTTTCTTT	CASSSSNTEAFF
TRBJ2-1	TRBD2	16	-	TRBV6-1	TGTGCCAGCAGTGAAGATGGACTAGCGGGGGTGAATGAGCAGTTCTTC	CASSEDGLAGVNEQFF
TRBJ2-7	TRBD2	14	-	TRBV5-4	TGTGCCAGCAGCGGCCCGGGACTAGCGGGAGAACAGTACTTC	CASSGPGLAGEQYF
TRBJ2-7	TRBD2	15	-	TRBV19	TGTGCCAGTAGTTCCCGCGGTAGCGGGTTTTACGAGCAGTACTTC	CASSSRGSGFYEQYF
TRBJ2-7	-	15	-	TRBV18	TGTGCCAGCTCACCAGCAACTAGCAGCTCCTACGAGCAGTACTTC	CASSPATSSSYEQYF
TRBJ1-2	-	11	-	TRBV10-3	TGTGCCATCAACAGAAGCTATGGCTACACCTTC	CAINRSYGYTF
TRBJ2-5	TRBD1	15	-	TRBV6-5	TGTGCCAGCAGTTACTGGACAGGGGGACGGGAGACCCAGTACTTC	CASSYWTGGRETQYF
TRBJ1-5	-	12	-	TRBV5-4	TGTGCCAGCAGCTCTCCTGGTTGGCCCCAGCATTTT	CASSSPGWPQHF
TRBJ1-5	-	14	-	TRBV2	TGTGCCAGCAGTGAAAGTGACAGAAACCAGCCCCAGCATTTT	CASSESDRNQPQHF
TRBJ2-2	TRBD2	16	-	TRBV6-5	TGTGCCAGCAGTTATAGCGGGAGGGCACGGACCGGGGAGCTGTTTTTT	CASSYSGRARTGELFF
TRBJ1-1	-	13	-	TRBV30	TGTGCCTGGAGTGGGGTATTGGTCACTGAAGCTTTCTTT	CAWSGVLVTEAFF
TRBJ2-5	-	13	-	TRBV19	TGTGCCAGTAGTATCGGTCGCCAAGAGACCCAGTACTTC	CASSIGRQETQYF
TRBJ2-7	TRBD1	16	-	TRBV7-8	TGTGCCAGCAGCGACGGGACAGTTAATATCCTTAGGGAGCAGTACTTC	CASSDGTVNILREQYF
TRBJ2-7	-	12	few	TRBV18	TGTGCCAGCTCACCAGGAAACGAAAGGATCGGCTTC	CASSPGNERIGF
TRBJ1-2	TRBD1	14	-	TRBV19	TGTGCCAGTAGTATTCGGGACAGGGGGCCCGGCTACACCTTC	CASSIRDRGPGYTF
TRBJ1-5	TRBD1	16	-	TRBV11-2	TGTGCCAGCAGCCCCGGGACAGGGGGAAGCAATCAGCCCCAGCATTTT	CASSPGTGGSNQPQHF